This T cell receptor beta chain was recorded in a study of shared clonotypes between healthy human individuals (dated by TCRdb to between 2020 and 2021). Regarding the study in general: A couple of women and a few men aged 18 to 49 years were included in the cohort. For each donor, CD4 naive and CD4 memory were each run on three plates, CD8 naive on two plates, and CD8 memory on one plate. To estimate repertoire size and how much clonotype sharing occurs between individuals, the study deeply sequenced the blood TCR repertoires of five healthy adults. To increase sequencing depth and limit assay-specific biases, TCR repertoire library preparation and sequencing were carried out by different laboratories using diverse techniques. Each donor's leukapheresis produced roughly between roughly 0.85 and 10 billion PBMCs. Results and caveats for the whole study, not just this receptor: Across a handful of donors, roughly 5% of naive CD4, approximately 4% of naive CD8, around 2.5% of memory CD4, and approximately 0.4% of memory CD8 clonotypes were shared. Sampling was restricted to blood, and TCR repertoires in tissue are likely to differ from TCR repertoires in blood. Incomplete sequencing was indicated by rarefaction of sorted-subset datasets, despite the large sequencing depth. Naive subsets generally had larger estimated clonotype richness than memory subsets. Pairwise subsampling indicated that sequencing depth was expected to affect the degree of clonotype sharing among donors. Compared with non-shared clonotypes, clonotypes shared by all four sorted-subset donors had higher generation probabilities. Because the study included only a small number of donors, the genetic and exposure-history diversity represented was limited.

TCR CDR3 regions were amplified from genomic DNA by multiplex PCR using the deep immunoSEQ assay. Extracted genomic DNA from each cell subset was spread evenly across all wells of several immunoSEQ 96-well plates, with each plate serving as a replicate. Each replicate PCR for sorted subsets received roughly 200 ng genomic DNA, equal to about 30,000 T cell genomes. Purified libraries were measured with a Qubit 3.0 fluorometer, size-checked on a Bioanalyzer 2100, and measured again with the KAPA Library Quantification kit. Every immunoSEQ 96-well plate was sequenced on a separate single-read 150-cycle Illumina NextSeq 550 flow cell. The paper's processing steps were these. Because the immunoSEQ output held only junctional sequences and lacked quality scores, the filtering could not match the filtering applied to full-length reads. To assign V/J genes and CDR3, sequences were annotated using PyIR, a Python wrapper for IgBLAST v1.9, with IMGT germline references. Reads with weak V/J assignments (E-value above 1e-6), missing CDR3, stop codons, out-of-frame junctions, or ambiguous translated residues were removed. V3J clonotypes were defined as sequences sharing the same inferred V gene, J gene, and CDR3 amino acid sequence. Percentage overlap between repertoires was calculated by dividing the number of shared unique clonotypes by the size of the smaller repertoire. RTK rarefaction, the Chao1 estimator, and Recon v2.1 estimates of unobserved clonotypes were used to assess repertoire richness. OLGA was used to compute generation probabilities for all TCRbeta clonotypes that the gDNA method yielded from a handful of donors. TCRdb provides this immuneACCESS table in a form limited to in-frame rearrangements. Some clones are lacking; in checked studies, under half of them reflect an unresolved V gene, and why the rest are absent is not known. V and J calls and clone size are as listed in that table; D and trimming were resolved from the DNA. In this sample the table shows fewer than 1.4 million clones, approximately 78% of which occur a single time. In total, the top ten clones hold roughly 0.55% of the sample.

Trimming costs V 0 bases and J 7 bases, and their ends lie 6 bases apart. The germline V gene supplies CDR1 SGHTA and CDR2 FQGNSA. The CDR3 goes from the cysteine to the phenylalanine over 12 residues. The kept DNA is CDR3 alone, 36 bases in frame from the first base. A remark on this clone: Which antigen it targets is not known. Base qualities are not recorded, but no much larger clone differs from it by a single base.

Healthy HIV-negative adults with no recently reported acute infections or vaccinations were included as donors. Every donor was a Caucasian adult residing in Nashville, Tennessee, USA. CD4+ T cells were enriched by magnetic negative selection; naive cells were then positively selected on CD45RA, and the negative fraction formed the memory subset. Blood was collected by leukapheresis, and PBMCs were isolated by Ficoll-Histopaque density gradient centrifugation and then cryopreserved in liquid nitrogen vapor phase. Analytical flow cytometry was used to check the purity and quantity of every magnetically sorted T cell population. From each sorted fraction, genomic DNA was isolated and quantified by UV absorbance on a Nanodrop 2000c.

The clonotype originates from a man younger than 35 in good health. Some clones in this sample may be carry-over from other donors' samples. Sequenced: memory CD4+ T cells from PBMCs. The cell subset or site label, as the study defines it: CD45RA-negative fraction. The rearrangement joined TRBV7-2 to TRBJ1-2; no D segment can be confidently identified. The CDR3: CASSLAGLGYTF. The nucleotide sequence reads as follows: TGTGCCAGCAGCTTAGCCGGCCTTGGCTACACCTTC.